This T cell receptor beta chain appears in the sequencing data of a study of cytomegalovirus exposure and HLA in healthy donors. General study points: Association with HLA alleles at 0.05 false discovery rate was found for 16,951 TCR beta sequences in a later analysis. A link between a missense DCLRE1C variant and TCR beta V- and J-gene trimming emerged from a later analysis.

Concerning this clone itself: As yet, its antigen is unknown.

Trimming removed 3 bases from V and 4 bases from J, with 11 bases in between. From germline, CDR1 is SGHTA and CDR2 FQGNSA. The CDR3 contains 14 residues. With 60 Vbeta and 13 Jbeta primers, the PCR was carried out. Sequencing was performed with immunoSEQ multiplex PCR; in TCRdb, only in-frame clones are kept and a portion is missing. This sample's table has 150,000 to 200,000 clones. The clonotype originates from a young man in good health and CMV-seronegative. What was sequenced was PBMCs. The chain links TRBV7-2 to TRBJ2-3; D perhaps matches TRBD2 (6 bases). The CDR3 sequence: CASSFGGTADTQYF. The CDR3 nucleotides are TGTGCCAGCAGCTTCGGCGGGACGGCAGATACGCAGTATTTT.